The source of this T cell receptor beta chain is a study of OX40 agonist ivuxolimab in advanced cancers. The study, taken as a whole, reports: Partial responders at 0.1-3.0 mg/kg showed near-lowest clonal expansion. What antigens the expanded peripheral T cells recognized was never established.

To note about this clone: Its antigen is not known.

Trimming took 2 bases from V and 0 from J, leaving 12 bases between them. Looked up from germline, CDR1 is MNHEY and CDR2 is SMNVEV (reference sequence). The CDR3 is 16 amino acids. Measured with immunoSEQ multiplex PCR; TCRdb has only the in-frame clones, and not every one. The data show tens of thousands of clones, 80% to 90% seen once. This chain uses TRBV27 with TRBJ2-3; D possibly corresponds to TRBD2 (6 bases). This receptor was taken from an adult with an advanced solid tumor such as melanoma, head and neck, liver or kidney cancer. The sequences come from CD4+ or CD8+ T cells sorted from blood, collected in a trial of the OX40 agonist ivuxolimab. The CDR3 loop is CASSLRGKTSTDTQYF. The CDR3 nucleotides are TGTGCCAGCAGTTTACGGGGGAAGACTAGCACAGATACGCAGTATTTT.